These T cell receptor beta chains were read from a single sample in a study of blood T cell repertoires in COVID-19. Sequenced by immunoSEQ multiplex PCR; TCRdb stores in-frame clones only, minus some. This sample has roughly 88,000 clones, with about 70% found just once. The specimen was peripheral blood. These receptor sequences come from a woman aged 60 to 75 in a cohort sampled during active or convalescent COVID-19. Each CDR3 is given with its conserved first and last residue. Each record gives: V gene, D gene, J gene, clone size, CDR3 DNA, CDR3 protein. A D gene is named only where the DNA matches it firmly. Expanded clones get a size class; other rows say once, few or many, or leave the size out.

>TRBV5-6|TRBD2|TRBJ2-7|-
TGTGCCAGCAGCCCCCAATTAGGCGGGGGAGGCGAGCAGTACTTC
CASSPQLGGGGEQYF
>TRBV11-2|TRBD1|TRBJ2-7|-
TGTGCCAGCAGCTTTACAGGGGGCTACGAGCAGTACTTC
CASSFTGGYEQYF
>TRBV3-1/TRBV3-2|TRBD1|TRBJ1-5|-
TGTGCCAGCAGCCAGACAGGGGGCTCTGAGCCCCAGCATTTT
CASSQTGGSEPQHF
>TRBV5-1|TRBD1|TRBJ1-1|-
TGCGCCAGCAGCCGGCGACAGGGGGCTGGCACTGAAGCTTTCTTT
CASSRRQGAGTEAFF
>TRBV7-2|TRBD2|TRBJ2-3|-
TGTGCCAGCAGCTTAAGGCCTAGCGGGGGGGCGACAGATACGCAGTATTTT
CASSLRPSGGATDTQYF
>TRBV20-1|TRBD1|TRBJ2-7|-
TGCAGTGCTAGTGGGGACAGGGTTATCAACGAGCAGTACTTC
CSASGDRVINEQYF
>TRBV6-2/TRBV6-3|-|TRBJ1-2|-
TGTGCCAGCAGTTACGTTCAGGGTGCAGTCGGCTACACCTTC
CASSYVQGAVGYTF
>TRBV20-1|-|TRBJ2-7|-
TGCAGTGCTAGTGGGCTAGCGAGGTACGAGCAGTACTTC
CSASGLARYEQYF
>TRBV2|TRBD1|TRBJ2-6|-
TGTGCCAGCAGTGGACAGGGGAGATCTGGGGCCAACGTCCTGACTTTC
CASSGQGRSGANVLTF
>TRBV7-9|-|TRBJ2-2|many
TGTGCCAGCAGCTTAACAGGCATAGTAGTCGGGGAGCTGTTTTTT
CASSLTGIVVGELFF
>TRBV28|TRBD2|TRBJ2-3|-
TGTGCCAGCAGTTCTGGCTCTGTAGCGGGGGCCGGTGATACGCAGTATTTT
CASSSGSVAGAGDTQYF
>TRBV3-1/TRBV3-2|-|TRBJ1-6|once
TGTGCCAGCAGCCAAGGGGAGACGATTAGCTCTGGGTCACCCCTCCACTTT
CASSQGETISSGSPLHF
>TRBV9|-|TRBJ2-7|few
TGTGCCAGCAGCGTAGCCCCGGACAGCATCTCCTACGAGCAGTACTTC
CASSVAPDSISYEQYF
>TRBV11-2|TRBD1|TRBJ1-1|-
TGTGCCAGCAGCTTCGGGACAGGGACCACTGAAGCTTTCTTT
CASSFGTGTTEAFF
>TRBV7-8|TRBD2|TRBJ2-3|-
TGTGCCAGCAGCTTAGATACTAGCGGGGGAGCAGATACGCAGTATTTT
CASSLDTSGGADTQYF
>TRBV2|-|TRBJ2-1|-
TGTGCCAGCAGGGACAGTACAATGAGGGAGTTCTTC
CASRDSTMREFF
>TRBV10-3|TRBD1|TRBJ2-7|-
TGTGCCATCACCATAACAGGGGCCTCCTACGAGCAGTACTTC
CAITITGASYEQYF
>TRBV2|TRBD1|TRBJ1-6|-
TGTGCCAGCAGGGGGCAGGGGGGATCCTATAATTCACCCCTCCACTTT
CASRGQGGSYNSPLHF
>TRBV18|-|TRBJ1-3|-
TGTGCCAGCTCACCACGTGGACAGCCCAGAGGAAACACCATATATTTT
CASSPRGQPRGNTIYF
>TRBV19|TRBD1|TRBJ2-7|-
TGTGCCAGTAGTTTTTGGACAGGGCGAAGGGACTCCTACGAGCAGTACTTC
CASSFWTGRRDSYEQYF
>TRBV4-1|-|TRBJ1-5|many
TGCGCCAGCAGCCAAGAGGCAGGGCCCCAGCATTTT
CASSQEAGPQHF
>TRBV5-1|-|TRBJ2-5|-
TGCGCCAGCAGCTTGGGCGGGACAGAAGAGACCCAGTACTTC
CASSLGGTEETQYF
>TRBV7-9|TRBD2|TRBJ2-7|-
TGTGCCAGCATCCCTAGCGGGGGGGCCTACGAGCAGTACTTC
CASIPSGGAYEQYF
>TRBV12-5|TRBD1|TRBJ1-1|-
TGTGCTAGTGGTTTGGTGACAGGGGGCACTGAAGCTTTCTTT
CASGLVTGGTEAFF
>TRBV30|TRBD1|TRBJ1-1|-
TGTGCCTGGAGCCATACAGGGGGCTTGAACACTGAAGCTTTCTTT
CAWSHTGGLNTEAFF
>TRBV19|-|TRBJ1-1|-
TGTGCCAGTAGTCACAGGACGGAGAACACTGAAGCTTTCTTT
CASSHRTENTEAFF
>TRBV5-1|-|TRBJ2-7|few
TGCGCCAGCAGCCCCCAGCCCGGGGGATACGAGCAGTACTTC
CASSPQPGGYEQYF
>TRBV10-3|TRBD2|TRBJ2-3|-
TGTGCCATCAGTGAGTCGGATCGAGCGGGGGGCACGGATACGCAGTATTTT
CAISESDRAGGTDTQYF
>TRBV7-6|-|TRBJ2-1|once
TGTGCCAGCAGCTTAGCCCAACTAGGGAATGAGCAGTTCTTC
CASSLAQLGNEQFF
>TRBV18|TRBD1|TRBJ2-7|few
TGTGCCAGCTCACCACTCTCGACAGGGGTGACCTACGAGCAGTACTTC
CASSPLSTGVTYEQYF
>TRBV18|-|TRBJ2-3|-
TGTGCCAGCTCACCCGGGGCAGATACGCAGTATTTT
CASSPGADTQYF
>TRBV7-8|-|TRBJ1-1|-
TGTGCCAGCAGCTTAGTGCGGGGGCATACTGAAGCTTTCTTT
CASSLVRGHTEAFF
>TRBV6-5|TRBD1|TRBJ2-3|few
TGTGCCAGCAGTTACTCGAGGACAGGGGTGGGAGATACGCAGTATTTT
CASSYSRTGVGDTQYF
>TRBV5-5|TRBD1|TRBJ2-2|-
TGTGCCAGCAGCCCCGAAGGGACAGGTTACACCGGGGAGCTGTTTTTT
CASSPEGTGYTGELFF
>TRBV7-9|TRBD1|TRBJ1-4|many
TGTGCCAGCCGACCGGGACAGGAGAATGAAAAACTGTTTTTT
CASRPGQENEKLFF
>TRBV3-1/TRBV3-2|-|TRBJ2-1|-
TGTGCCAGCAGCCAAGAACCCAGCCTCGGAACGGGGGTTTATGAGCAGTTCTTC
CASSQEPSLGTGVYEQFF
>TRBV6-2/TRBV6-3|TRBD1|TRBJ1-2|few
TGTGCCAGCAGTTACCCCAGACAGGGCGCTGGCTACACCTTC
CASSYPRQGAGYTF
>TRBV7-3|-|TRBJ1-1|many
TGTGCCAGCAGCTTGGCGGGGGAGAACACTGAAGCTTTCTTT
CASSLAGENTEAFF
>TRBV4-2|-|TRBJ2-3|few
TGTGCCAGCAGCCAGGCTTCTACGCAGTATTTT
CASSQASTQYF
>TRBV6-2/TRBV6-3|-|TRBJ1-2|-
TGTGCCAGCAGCCCAACAGGGAAGGGTGGCTACACCTTC
CASSPTGKGGYTF
>TRBV25-1|-|TRBJ2-3|-
TGTGCCAGCAGCGGAGGGGGCATACCCACAGATACGCAGTATTTT
CASSGGGIPTDTQYF
>TRBV6-1|-|TRBJ1-2|once
TGTGCCAGCAGTGAGGGATATGGACAGTCATATGGCTACACCTTC
CASSEGYGQSYGYTF
>TRBV3-1/TRBV3-2|TRBD1|TRBJ1-5|-
TGTGCCAGCAGCCAAGCCGGGACAGCAAGCAATCAGCCCCAGCATTTT
CASSQAGTASNQPQHF
>TRBV6-5|TRBD2|TRBJ2-3|-
TGTGCCAGCAGTAGAAGCGGGGGGAGGCAAGCGCAGTATTTT
CASSRSGGRQAQYF
>TRBV11-2|TRBD1|TRBJ2-3|-
TGTGCCAGCAGCTTGACAGGGGGAGGCACAGATACGCAGTATTTT
CASSLTGGGTDTQYF
>TRBV4-2|TRBD1|TRBJ1-4|-
TGTGCCAGCAGCCAAGGGACAGGGGGCCGGGCTAATGAAAAACTGTTTTTT
CASSQGTGGRANEKLFF
>TRBV7-2|TRBD2|TRBJ2-5|-
TGTGCCAGCAGCCCCCGTGGGGGAGCGGGGGGGGAGACCCAGTACTTC
CASSPRGGAGGETQYF
>TRBV15|-|TRBJ1-2|-
TGTGCCACCAGCAGAGGGGGCTGGGCATTTGATGGCTACACCTTC
CATSRGGWAFDGYTF